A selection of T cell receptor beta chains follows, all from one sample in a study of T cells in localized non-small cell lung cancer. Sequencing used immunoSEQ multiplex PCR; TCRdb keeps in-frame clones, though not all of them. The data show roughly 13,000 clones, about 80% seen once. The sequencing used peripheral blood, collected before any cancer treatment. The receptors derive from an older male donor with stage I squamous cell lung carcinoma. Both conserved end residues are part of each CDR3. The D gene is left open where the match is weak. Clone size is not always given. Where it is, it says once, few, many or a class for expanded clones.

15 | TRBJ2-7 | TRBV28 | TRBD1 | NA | CASMNSGTESYEQYF | TGTGCCAGCATGAACTCCGGGACAGAATCCTACGAGCAGTACTTC
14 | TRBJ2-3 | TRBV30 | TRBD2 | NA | CAWSEPGGADTQYF | TGTGCCTGGAGTGAGCCGGGGGGGGCAGATACGCAGTATTTT
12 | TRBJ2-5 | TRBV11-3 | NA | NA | CASSLDLGPPNF | TGTGCCAGCAGCTTAGATTTGGGGCCGCCGAACTTC
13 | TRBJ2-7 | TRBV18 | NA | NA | CASSPATEGEQYF | TGTGCCAGCTCACCAGCGACCGAGGGCGAGCAGTACTTC
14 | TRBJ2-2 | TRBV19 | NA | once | CASSPKTNTGELFF | TGTGCCAGTAGTCCGAAAACGAACACCGGGGAGCTGTTTTTT
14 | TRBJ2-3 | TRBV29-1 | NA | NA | CSVVYMSRTDTQYF | TGCAGCGTTGTCTACATGTCCCGCACAGATACGCAGTATTTT
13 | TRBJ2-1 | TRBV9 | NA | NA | CASALSSYNEQFF | TGTGCCAGCGCTCTTAGCTCCTACAATGAGCAGTTCTTC
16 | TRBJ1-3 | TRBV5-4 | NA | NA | CASSLQQGTSGNTIYF | TGTGCCAGCAGCTTGCAGCAGGGGACCTCTGGAAACACCATATATTTT
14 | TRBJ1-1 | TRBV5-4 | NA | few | CASSLATVGTEAFF | TGTGCCAGCAGCTTGGCCACGGTAGGCACTGAAGCTTTCTTT
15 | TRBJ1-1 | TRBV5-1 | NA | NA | CASSPLQRGNTEAFF | TGCGCCAGCAGCCCCCTACAGCGGGGAAACACTGAAGCTTTCTTT
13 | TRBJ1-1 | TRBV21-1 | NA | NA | CASIGGRYTEAFF | TGTGCCAGCATCGGTGGGCGGTACACTGAAGCTTTCTTT
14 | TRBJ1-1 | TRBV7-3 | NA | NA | CASSLLAENTEAFF | TGTGCCAGCAGCTTACTGGCCGAGAACACTGAAGCTTTCTTT
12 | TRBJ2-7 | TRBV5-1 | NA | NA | CASSKGDYEQYF | TGCGCCAGCAGTAAAGGAGACTACGAGCAGTACTTC
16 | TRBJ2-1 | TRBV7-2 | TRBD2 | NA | CASLQVVASGRNEQFF | TGTGCCAGCTTGCAGGTTGTGGCTAGCGGGAGGAATGAGCAGTTCTTC
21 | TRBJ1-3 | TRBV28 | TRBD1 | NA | CASSFPHFDRVSRRSGNTIYF | TGTGCCAGCAGTTTTCCCCACTTCGACAGGGTCTCTAGGAGGTCCGGAAACACCATATATTTT
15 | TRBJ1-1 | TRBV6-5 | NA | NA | CASRRELFGDTEAFF | TGTGCCAGCAGGAGGGAGCTATTCGGGGACACTGAAGCTTTCTTT
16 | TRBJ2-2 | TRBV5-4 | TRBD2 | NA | CASSGGLAGVVGELFF | TGTGCCAGCAGCGGGGGACTAGCGGGAGTGGTCGGGGAGCTGTTTTTT
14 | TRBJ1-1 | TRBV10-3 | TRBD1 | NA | CAISVQGLGTEAFF | TGTGCCATCAGTGTACAGGGGCTGGGGACTGAAGCTTTCTTT
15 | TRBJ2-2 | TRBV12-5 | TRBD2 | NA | CASGLGGDNTGELFF | TGTGCTAGTGGCCTTGGGGGGGATAACACCGGGGAGCTGTTTTTT
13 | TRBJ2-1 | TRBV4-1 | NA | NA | CASSQVVSGQKFF | TGCGCCAGCAGCCAAGTGGTATCGGGACAAAAGTTCTTC
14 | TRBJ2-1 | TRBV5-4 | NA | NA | CASRSWKEFSEQFF | TGTGCCAGCCGCTCCTGGAAGGAATTTAGTGAGCAGTTCTTC
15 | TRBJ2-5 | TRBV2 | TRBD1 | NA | CASRGTGVGPETQYF | TGTGCCAGCAGGGGAACAGGGGTAGGGCCAGAGACCCAGTACTTC
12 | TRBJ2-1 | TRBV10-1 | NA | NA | CASSVRPHEQFF | TGCGCCAGCAGTGTGAGGCCTCATGAGCAGTTCTTC
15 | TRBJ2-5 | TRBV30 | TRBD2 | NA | CAWSLAGGGGETQYF | TGTGCCTGGAGTCTAGCGGGAGGCGGGGGGGAGACCCAGTACTTC
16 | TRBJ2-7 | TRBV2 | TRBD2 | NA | CASSEAQSAGVHEQYF | TGTGCCAGCAGTGAAGCGCAATCCGCGGGAGTGCATGAGCAGTACTTC
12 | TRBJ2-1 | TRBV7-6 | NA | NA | CASSLVYNEQFF | TGTGCCAGCAGCTTAGTCTACAATGAGCAGTTCTTC
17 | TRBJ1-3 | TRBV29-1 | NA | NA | CSVFIGAEYDSGNTIYF | TGCAGCGTTTTCATAGGGGCGGAGTACGACTCTGGAAACACCATATATTTT
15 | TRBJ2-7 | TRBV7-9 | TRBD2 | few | CASSSLAGGSYEQYF | TGTGCCAGCAGCTCACTAGCGGGAGGTTCCTACGAGCAGTACTTC
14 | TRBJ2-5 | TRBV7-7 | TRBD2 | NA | CASSLDGRAQTQYF | TGTGCCAGCAGCTTAGACGGGAGGGCGCAGACCCAGTACTTC
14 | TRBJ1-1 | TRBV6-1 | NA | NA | CASTFSNMNTEAFF | TGTGCCAGCACCTTCAGCAACATGAACACTGAAGCTTTCTTT
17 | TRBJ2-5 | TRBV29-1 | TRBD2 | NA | CSVAGGLAGGSQETQYF | TGCAGCGTTGCCGGGGGGCTAGCGGGAGGAAGCCAAGAGACCCAGTACTTC
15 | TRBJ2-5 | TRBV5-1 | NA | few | CASSLDNIVQETQYF | TGCGCCAGCAGCTTGGACAATATCGTCCAAGAGACCCAGTACTTC
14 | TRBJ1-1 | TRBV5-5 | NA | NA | CASSFGQGRTEAFF | TGTGCCAGCAGCTTTGGCCAGGGTAGAACTGAAGCTTTCTTT
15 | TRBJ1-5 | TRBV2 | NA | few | CASSGRGKSGEPQHF | TGTGCCAGCAGTGGCAGAGGGAAGAGCGGCGAGCCCCAGCATTTT
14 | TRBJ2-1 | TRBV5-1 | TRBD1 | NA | CASSQGQGFNEQFF | TGCGCCAGCAGCCAGGGACAGGGTTTTAATGAGCAGTTCTTC
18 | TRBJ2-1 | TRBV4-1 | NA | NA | CASSQDTNPGGRREEQFF | TGCGCCAGCAGCCAAGATACGAACCCCGGGGGCCGAAGGGAGGAGCAGTTCTTC
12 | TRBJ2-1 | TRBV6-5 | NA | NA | CASSSQGAEQFF | TGTGCCAGCAGTTCCCAGGGAGCTGAGCAGTTCTTC
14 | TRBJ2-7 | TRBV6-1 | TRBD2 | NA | CASLGTSANYEQYF | TGTGCCAGCTTAGGGACTAGCGCTAACTACGAGCAGTACTTC
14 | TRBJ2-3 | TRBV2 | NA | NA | CASSPGRGTDTQYF | TGTGCCAGCAGCCCCGGGAGAGGCACAGATACGCAGTATTTT
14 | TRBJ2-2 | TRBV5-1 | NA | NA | CASFRDEGVGELFF | TGCGCCAGCTTCCGGGACGAGGGAGTGGGGGAGCTGTTTTTT
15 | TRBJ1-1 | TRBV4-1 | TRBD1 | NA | CASSAGTGSFFGAFF | TGCGCCAGCAGCGCCGGGACAGGGAGTTTTTTTGGGGCTTTCTTT
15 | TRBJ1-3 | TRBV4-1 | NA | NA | CASSSDTGWGNTIYF | TGCGCCAGCAGCTCAGACACAGGGTGGGGAAACACCATATATTTT
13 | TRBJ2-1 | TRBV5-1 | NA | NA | CASSWGGNNEQFF | TGCGCCAGCAGCTGGGGCGGCAACAATGAGCAGTTCTTC
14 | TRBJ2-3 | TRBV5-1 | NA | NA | CASSLFGHTDTQYF | TGCGCCAGCAGCTTGTTTGGCCACACAGATACGCAGTATTTT
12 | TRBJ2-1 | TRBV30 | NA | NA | CAWSLTDNEQFF | TGTGCCTGGAGTTTGACAGATAATGAGCAGTTCTTC